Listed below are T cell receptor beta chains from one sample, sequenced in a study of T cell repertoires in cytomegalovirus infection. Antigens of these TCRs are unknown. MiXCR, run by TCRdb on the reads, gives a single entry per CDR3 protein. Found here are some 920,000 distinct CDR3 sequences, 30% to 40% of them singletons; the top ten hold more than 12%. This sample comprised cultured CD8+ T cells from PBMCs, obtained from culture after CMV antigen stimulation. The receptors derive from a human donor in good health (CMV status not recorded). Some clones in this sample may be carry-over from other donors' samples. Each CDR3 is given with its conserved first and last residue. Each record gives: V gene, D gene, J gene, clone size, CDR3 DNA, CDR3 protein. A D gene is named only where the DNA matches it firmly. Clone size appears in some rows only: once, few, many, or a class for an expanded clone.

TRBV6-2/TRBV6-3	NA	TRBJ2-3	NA	TGTGCCAGCAGTTACGTTGCCGGGAGTAAGGGTCAGCCCCAGTATTTT	CASSYVAGSKGQPQYF
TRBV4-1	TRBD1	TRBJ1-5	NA	TGCGCCAGCAGCCTAAGTCAGGGGGACAATCAGCCCCAGCATTTT	CASSLSQGDNQPQHF
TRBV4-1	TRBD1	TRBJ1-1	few	TGCGCCAGCAGCCACCGACAGGGTGGGCCTGAAGCTTTCTTT	CASSHRQGGPEAFF
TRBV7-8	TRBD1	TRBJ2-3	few	TGTGCCAGCAGCCTGCCCGACAGGGGGCTGAGAGATACGCAGTATTTT	CASSLPDRGLRDTQYF
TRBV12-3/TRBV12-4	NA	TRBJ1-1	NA	TGTGCCAGCAGCACTACCGGGAGGAACACTGAAGCTTGCTTT	CASSTTGRNTEACF
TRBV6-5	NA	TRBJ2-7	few	TGTGCCAGCAAGAGGCGAGGGGAAACCTACGAGCAGTACTTC	CASKRRGETYEQYF
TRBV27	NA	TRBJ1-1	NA	TGTGCCAGCAGTTTAAGCGGAAGCTGGGCCACTGAAGCTTTCTTT	CASSLSGSWATEAFF
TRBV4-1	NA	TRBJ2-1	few	TGCGCCAGCAGCCAAGATATGGCTAGCGCATATGAGCAGTTCTTC	CASSQDMASAYEQFF
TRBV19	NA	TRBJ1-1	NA	TGTGCCAGTAGTATCGAGGGCGTCGGCACTGAAGCTTTCTTT	CASSIEGVGTEAFF
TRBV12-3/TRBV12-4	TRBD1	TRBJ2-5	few	TGTGCCAGCAACCTCGGCGGGGACAGGGGGCGAGAGACCCAGTACTTC	CASNLGGDRGRETQYF
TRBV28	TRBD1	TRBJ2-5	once	TGTGCCAGCAGTTTCTCCGGGACAGGGGGTTTAGAGACCCAGTACTTC	CASSFSGTGGLETQYF
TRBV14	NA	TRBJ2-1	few	TGTGCCAGCAGCCAAGATTGGCTAGCCGACGAGCAGTTCTTC	CASSQDWLADEQFF
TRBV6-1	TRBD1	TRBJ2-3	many	TGTGCCAGCAGTGAGAGACAGGGGCCCGAGCACGCTTTTGGCACAGATACGCAGTATTTT	CASSERQGPEHAFGTDTQYF
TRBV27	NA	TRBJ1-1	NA	TGTGCCAGCAGTTTAACCTCCTCTATGAACACTGAAGCTTTCTTT	CASSLTSSMNTEAFF
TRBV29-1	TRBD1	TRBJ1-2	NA	TGCAGCGTCGAACAGGGGGACCGCTATGGCTACACCTTC	CSVEQGDRYGYTF
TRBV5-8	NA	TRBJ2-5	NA	TGTGCCAGCAGCTTGGCCGGGCAGATCCAAGAGACCCAGTACTTC	CASSLAGQIQETQYF
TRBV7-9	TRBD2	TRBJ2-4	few	TGTGCCAGCAGCTCGACTAGCGAGGGCAAAAACATTCAGTACTTC	CASSSTSEGKNIQYF
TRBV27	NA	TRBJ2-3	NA	TGTGCCAGCAGTGCCACAGCGGTCCCTAGCACAGATACGCAGTATTTT	CASSATAVPSTDTQYF
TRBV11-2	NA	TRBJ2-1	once	TGTGCCAGCGGGCTTGTCGATGAGCAGTTCTTC	CASGLVDEQFF
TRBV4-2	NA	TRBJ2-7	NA	TGTGCCAGCAGCCAAGAGACGAGGATATACAACTACGAGCAGTACTTC	CASSQETRIYNYEQYF
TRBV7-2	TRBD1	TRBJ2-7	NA	TGTGCCAGCAGCCTACAGGGGGTCGACGAGCAGTACTTC	CASSLQGVDEQYF
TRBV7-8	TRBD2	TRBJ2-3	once	TGTGCCAGCAGCTTAACTTGGCTAGCGGACACAGATACGCAGTATTTT	CASSLTWLADTDTQYF
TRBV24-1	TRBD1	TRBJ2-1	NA	TGTGCCACCAGTGATACCGACAGGGGAATGGGGAATGAGCAGTTCTTC	CATSDTDRGMGNEQFF
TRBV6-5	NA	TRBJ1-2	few	TGTGCCAGCAGTTTCGGGACGTACTATGGCTACACCTTC	CASSFGTYYGYTF
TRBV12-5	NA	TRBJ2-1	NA	TGTGCTAGTGGTTTGTCCCGGGACTTGGGGACCATTGAGCAGTTCTTC	CASGLSRDLGTIEQFF
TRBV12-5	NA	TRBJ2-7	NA	TGTGCTAGTGGTTTGGGCTACGAGCAGTACTTC	CASGLGYEQYF
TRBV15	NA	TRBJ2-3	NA	TGTGCCACCAGCAGAGCCGGTCAGTCAGATACGCAGTATTTT	CATSRAGQSDTQYF
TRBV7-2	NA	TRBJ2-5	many	TGTGCCAGCAGCCCCGACAGCTACCAAGAGACCCAGTACTTC	CASSPDSYQETQYF
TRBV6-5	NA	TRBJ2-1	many	TGTGCCAGCAGTTTATCAGGGATCTACAATGAGCAGTTCTTC	CASSLSGIYNEQFF
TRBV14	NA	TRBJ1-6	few	TGTGCCAGCAGCCAAGAGATGCGTGGGGATTCACCCCTCCACTTT	CASSQEMRGDSPLHF
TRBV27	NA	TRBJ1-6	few	TGTGCCAGCCTAGGTGCGGGGGGGTCACCCCTCCACTTT	CASLGAGGSPLHF
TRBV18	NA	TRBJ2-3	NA	TGTGCCAGCTCACCAGAGGGACACCCACCCCTAGATTACGGGTTCACAGATACGCAGTATTTT	CASSPEGHPPLDYGFTDTQYF
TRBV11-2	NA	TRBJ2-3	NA	TGTGCCAGCAGCCCTGGAGGGGGACAAATAATCGATACGCAGTATTTT	CASSPGGGQIIDTQYF